A selection of T cell receptor beta chains follows, all from one sample in a study of blood T cell repertoires in COVID-19. Clones were read by immunoSEQ multiplex PCR, and TCRdb kept only the in-frame ones, dropping some. The table records about 110,000 clones, about 64% of them present only once. Input material: peripheral blood. These receptor sequences come from a human donor with acute or convalescent COVID-19. The donor label of this sample is uncertain. The CDR3 runs from the conserved cysteine through the conserved F or W. Fields, in order: J gene, D gene, V gene, clone size, CDR3 protein, CDR3 DNA. The D gene is left open where the match is weak. Not all rows give a size; the values are once, few, many and, for expanded clones, a class.

J: TRBJ2-7; D: .; V: TRBV18; size: .; CDR3: CASSPPAGLYEQYF; DNA: TGTGCCAGCTCACCACCTGCAGGCCTCTACGAGCAGTACTTC
J: TRBJ2-7; D: .; V: TRBV18; size: .; CDR3: CASSPGGAVGSYEQYF; DNA: TGTGCCAGCTCACCGGGAGGTGCCGTTGGCTCCTACGAGCAGTACTTC
J: TRBJ2-3; D: .; V: TRBV5-1; size: .; CDR3: CASSSTPTHFTDTQYF; DNA: TGCGCCAGCAGCTCTACCCCCACCCACTTCACAGATACGCAGTATTTT
J: TRBJ2-1; D: .; V: TRBV9; size: .; CDR3: CASSLTGTEQFF; DNA: TGTGCCAGCAGCCTGACAGGTACTGAGCAGTTCTTC
J: TRBJ1-5; D: TRBD1; V: TRBV19; size: .; CDR3: CASTDTGAGNQPQHF; DNA: TGTGCCAGTACTGACACAGGGGCTGGAAATCAGCCCCAGCATTTT
J: TRBJ2-5; D: .; V: TRBV5-1; size: .; CDR3: CASSHGVGYQETQYF; DNA: TGCGCCAGCAGCCACGGGGTGGGTTACCAAGAGACCCAGTACTTC
J: TRBJ1-1; D: .; V: TRBV5-1; size: .; CDR3: CASSPHTNTEAFF; DNA: TGCGCCAGCAGCCCCCACACGAACACTGAAGCTTTCTTT
J: TRBJ2-5; D: .; V: TRBV5-1; size: .; CDR3: CASSSGTRETQYF; DNA: TGCGCCAGCAGCTCAGGGACACGGGAGACCCAGTACTTC
J: TRBJ1-5; D: TRBD1; V: TRBV30; size: few; CDR3: CAWNRGQGQPQHF; DNA: TGTGCCTGGAACAGGGGGCAGGGTCAGCCCCAGCATTTT
J: TRBJ1-2; D: TRBD1; V: TRBV4-1; size: .; CDR3: CASSRSGDRPNYGYTF; DNA: TGCGCCAGCAGCCGTTCGGGGGACAGACCTAACTATGGCTACACCTTC